A single T cell receptor beta chain is shown here with its context. With 2 bases removed from V and 1 base from J, the gap between germline ends came to 8 bases. The CDR3 length is 14 residues. CDR1 MDHEN and CDR2 SYDVKM come from the germline V gene. This sample was included in a study of blood T cell repertoires in COVID-19. Whole-study context: COVID-19 samples from acute and convalescent phases originated in the United States, Italy and Spain. PBMCs, B-cell-depleted T cells, or T cells were the source of the cDNA or gDNA that made up the material.

Sequencing was performed with immunoSEQ multiplex PCR; in TCRdb, only in-frame clones are kept and a portion is missing. The sample yields around 280,000 clones, 87% seen once. Sequenced sample: PBMCs or T cells enriched from blood (not recorded which). The genes are TRBV28 and TRBJ1-1; D ambiguous. The TCR was taken from a woman aged 40 to 49 who had recovered from COVID-19. For the CDR3, the DNA is TGTGCCAGCAGTTTAAGCGTTCCGAACACTGAAGCTTTCTTT. It is translated as CASSLSVPNTEAFF.